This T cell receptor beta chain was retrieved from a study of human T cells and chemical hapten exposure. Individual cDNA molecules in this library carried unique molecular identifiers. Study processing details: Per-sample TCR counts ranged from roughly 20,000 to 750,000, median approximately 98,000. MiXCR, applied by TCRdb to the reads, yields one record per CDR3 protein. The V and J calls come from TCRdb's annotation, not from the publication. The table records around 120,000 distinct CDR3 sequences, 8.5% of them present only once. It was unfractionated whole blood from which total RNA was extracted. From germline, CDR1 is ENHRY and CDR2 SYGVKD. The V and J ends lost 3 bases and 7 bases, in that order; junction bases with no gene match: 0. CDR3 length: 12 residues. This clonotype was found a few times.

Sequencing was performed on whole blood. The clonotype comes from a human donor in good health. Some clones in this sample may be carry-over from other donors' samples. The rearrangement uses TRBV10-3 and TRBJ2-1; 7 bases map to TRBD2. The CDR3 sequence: CAISEAGNEQFF. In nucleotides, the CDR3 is TGTGCCATCAGTGAAGCGGGGAATGAGCAGTTCTTC.